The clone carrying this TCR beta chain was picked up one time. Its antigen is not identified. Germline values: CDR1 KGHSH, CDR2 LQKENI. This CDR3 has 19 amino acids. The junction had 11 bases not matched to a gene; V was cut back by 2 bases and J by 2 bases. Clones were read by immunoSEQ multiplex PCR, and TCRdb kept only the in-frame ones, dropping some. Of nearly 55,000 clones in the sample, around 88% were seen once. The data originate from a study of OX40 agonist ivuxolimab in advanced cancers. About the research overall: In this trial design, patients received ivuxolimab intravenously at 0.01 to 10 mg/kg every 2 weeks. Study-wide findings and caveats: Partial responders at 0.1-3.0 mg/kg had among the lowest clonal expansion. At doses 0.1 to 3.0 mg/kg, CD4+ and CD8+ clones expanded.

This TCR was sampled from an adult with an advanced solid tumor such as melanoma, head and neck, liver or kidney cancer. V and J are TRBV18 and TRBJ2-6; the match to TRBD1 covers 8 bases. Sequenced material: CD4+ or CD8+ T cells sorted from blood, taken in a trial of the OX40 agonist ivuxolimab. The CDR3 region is CASSPNSWTGYPGANVLTF. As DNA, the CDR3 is TGTGCCAGCTCACCAAATTCGTGGACAGGGTACCCTGGGGCCAACGTCCTGACTTTC. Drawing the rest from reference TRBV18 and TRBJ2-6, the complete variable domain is NAGVMQNPRHLVRRRGQEARLRCSPMKGHSHVYWYRQLPEEGLKFMVYLQKENIIDESGMPKERFSAEFPKEGPSILRIQQVVRGDSAAYFCASSPNSWTGYPGANVLTFGAGSRLTVL.